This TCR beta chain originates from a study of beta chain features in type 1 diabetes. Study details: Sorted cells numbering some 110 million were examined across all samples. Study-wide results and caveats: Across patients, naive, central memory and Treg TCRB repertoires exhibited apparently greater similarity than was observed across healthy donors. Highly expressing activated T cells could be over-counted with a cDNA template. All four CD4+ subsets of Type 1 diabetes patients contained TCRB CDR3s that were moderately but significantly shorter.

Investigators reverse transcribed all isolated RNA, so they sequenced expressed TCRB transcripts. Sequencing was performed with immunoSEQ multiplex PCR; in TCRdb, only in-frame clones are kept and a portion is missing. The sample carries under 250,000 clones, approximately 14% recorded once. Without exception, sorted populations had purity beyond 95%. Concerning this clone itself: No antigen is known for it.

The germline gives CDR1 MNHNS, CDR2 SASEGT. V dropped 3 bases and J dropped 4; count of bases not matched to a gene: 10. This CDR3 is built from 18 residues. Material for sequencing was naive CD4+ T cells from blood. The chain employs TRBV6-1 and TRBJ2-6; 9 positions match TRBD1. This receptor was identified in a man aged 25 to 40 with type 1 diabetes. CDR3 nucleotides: TGTGCCAGCAGTGATGCCGGGACAGGGTTCGCCGGGGCCAACGTCCTGACTTTC. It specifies CASSDAGTGFAGANVLTF.